A selection of T cell receptor beta chains follows, all from one sample in a study of T-cell memory formation after mild COVID-19. TCRdb reprocessed the 5' RACE reads via MiXCR and lists one record per CDR3 protein. The sample records 300,000 to 350,000 distinct CDR3 sequences, just under 20% being singletons. Specimen: PBMCs or a T cell subset sorted from them (not recorded which). The receptors shown here come from a man aged 18 to 30 who had mild COVID-19 (a few samples of this study predate the infection). Cell type and time point are not known. Both conserved end residues are part of each CDR3. D genes are given only for firm matches. Not every row has a clone size; where given, it reads once, few, many or a size class.

>-|TRBV2|-|TRBJ2-3
TGTGCCAGCAGTCCGTACGGGGAGATCGCCGCAGATACGCAGTATTTT
CASSPYGEIAADTQYF
>-|TRBV7-8|-|TRBJ1-1
TGTGCCAGCAGCGGGTACTATACGAACACTGAAGCTTTCTTT
CASSGYYTNTEAFF
>TRBD1|TRBV7-3|-|TRBJ2-1
TGTGCCAGCAGCTTAACGTTGGGACAGGGTATTAATGAGCAGTTCTTC
CASSLTLGQGINEQFF
>TRBD1|TRBV4-3|-|TRBJ2-4
TGCGCCAGCAGCCAAGAAATCGGACAGGGAAGCATTCAGTACTTC
CASSQEIGQGSIQYF
>-|TRBV27|-|TRBJ2-3
TGTGCCAGCAGTTTAGGGGACGGTGGTACGCAGTATTTT
CASSLGDGGTQYF
>TRBD1|TRBV6-2/TRBV6-3|many|TRBJ1-1
TGTGCCAGCAGTTTTGGGACAGCCCTTGAAGCTTTCTTT
CASSFGTALEAFF
>-|TRBV7-3|few|TRBJ2-1
TGTGCCAGCAGCTTATGGGCGGGGAGCTCCTACAATGAGCAGTTCTTC
CASSLWAGSSYNEQFF
>-|TRBV7-2|-|TRBJ1-1
TGTGCCAGCAGCACCGAGGGGCGCAGGTTGAACACTGAAGCTTTCTTT
CASSTEGRRLNTEAFF
>-|TRBV7-8|few|TRBJ2-1
TGTGCCAGCAGCCGACCAACTAGTGAGCAGTTCTTC
CASSRPTSEQFF
>TRBD1|TRBV5-5|many|TRBJ2-4
TGTGCCAGCAGCTTCAGGACAGGACTAGCCAAAAACATTCAGTACTTC
CASSFRTGLAKNIQYF
>TRBD2|TRBV20-1|many|TRBJ2-3
TGCAGTGCTTACGAACTAGCGGGGGGTTTGGGGGTCACAGATACGCAGTATTTT
CSAYELAGGLGVTDTQYF
>TRBD1|TRBV28|few|TRBJ2-2
TGTGCCAGCAGTTTACTGGGACAGGGGGTCACCGGGGAGCTGTTTTTT
CASSLLGQGVTGELFF
>TRBD2|TRBV12-3/TRBV12-4|-|TRBJ2-1
TGTGCCAGCAGTTTACTTGCGGGGGGAAGATCCTACAATGAGCAGTTCTTC
CASSLLAGGRSYNEQFF
>-|TRBV24-1|few|TRBJ2-1
TGTGCCACCAGTGATCCGCGGGGTAGCTCCTACAATGAGCAGTTCTTC
CATSDPRGSSYNEQFF
>TRBD2|TRBV9|few|TRBJ2-1
TGTGCCAGCAGCGCGTGGGGGACTAGCGTATATGAGCAGTTCTTC
CASSAWGTSVYEQFF
>-|TRBV14|few|TRBJ2-1
TGTGCCAGCAGCCCCGGACTTGTCAATGAGCAGTTCTTC
CASSPGLVNEQFF
>TRBD1|TRBV4-1|few|TRBJ2-2
TGCGCCAGCAGCCAATTCCTACAGGGGGCCGGCGGGGAGCTGTTTTTT
CASSQFLQGAGGELFF
>-|TRBV29-1|few|TRBJ2-3
TGCAGCTTTCGAGCCCCTGGCACAGATACGCAGTATTTT
CSFRAPGTDTQYF
>-|TRBV7-2|-|TRBJ1-6
TGTGCCAGCAGCCCAGGTCACGGCTCACCCCTCCACTTT
CASSPGHGSPLHF
>-|TRBV3-1|few|TRBJ1-6
TGTGCCAGCAGCCAGAGTCGCTCACCCCTCCACTTT
CASSQSRSPLHF
>-|TRBV6-5|once|TRBJ1-1
TGTGCCAGCAGCGTATGGGCGGGAAGAGTTGAAGCTTTCTTT
CASSVWAGRVEAFF
>-|TRBV7-2|few|TRBJ2-1
TGTGCCAGCAGCTTATTTCCGGGGGATGAGCAGTTCTTC
CASSLFPGDEQFF
>TRBD1|TRBV29-1|few|TRBJ2-4
TGCAGCGTTGAAGGGACAGGGGGCGAAACCAAAAACATTCAGTACTTC
CSVEGTGGETKNIQYF
>-|TRBV4-3|few|TRBJ1-1
TGCGCCAGCAGCCAAATTCCGGTCGGGGAAGCTTTCTTT
CASSQIPVGEAFF
>-|TRBV4-2|many|TRBJ1-5
TGTGCCAGCAGCCAACAGGGAGGCCATAGCAATCAGCCCCAGCATTTT
CASSQQGGHSNQPQHF
>TRBD1|TRBV6-2/TRBV6-3|few|TRBJ2-2
TGTGCCAGCAGGATTCCGGGACAGGGTAACACCGGGGAGCTGTTTTTT
CASRIPGQGNTGELFF
>TRBD2|TRBV5-1|many|TRBJ2-1
TGCGCCAGCAGTGCGGGGGGTAGGAGCATAACCTACAATGAGCAGTTCTTC
CASSAGGRSITYNEQFF
>TRBD1|TRBV7-2|few|TRBJ2-7
TGTGCCAGCAGCTCCTGGACAGGGACCTTCTACGAGCAGTACTTC
CASSSWTGTFYEQYF
>-|TRBV12-3/TRBV12-4|-|TRBJ1-2
TGTGCCAGCAGTTTAGCGCTGAAGAGTCACTATGGCTACACCTTC
CASSLALKSHYGYTF
>TRBD2|TRBV5-1|-|TRBJ2-7
TGCGCCAGCAGCTTGGGGCCAGGGACTATCGGCTACGAGCAGTACTTC
CASSLGPGTIGYEQYF
>TRBD1|TRBV18|few|TRBJ1-2
TGTGCCAGCTCACCTAATGGACAGGGTGGAGGCTACACCTTC
CASSPNGQGGGYTF
>-|TRBV5-1|few|TRBJ2-2
TGCGCCAGCAGCTGGGGCGTCGGAAGCTCGAACACCGGGGAGCTGTTTTTT
CASSWGVGSSNTGELFF
>-|TRBV7-8|many|TRBJ1-4
TGTGCCAGCAGCGCACAGGGCTGGGGTGAAAAACTGTTTTTT
CASSAQGWGEKLFF
>-|TRBV7-2|-|TRBJ1-6
TGTGCCAGCAGCTTTTTGCGTACGGGTTCACCCCTCCACTTT
CASSFLRTGSPLHF
>-|TRBV24-1|few|TRBJ2-3
TGTGCCACCAGTGATTTTGCGGGCCTAGACCATACGCAGTATTTT
CATSDFAGLDHTQYF
>-|TRBV7-9|-|TRBJ1-1
TGTGCCAGCAGCGCGCTCAACGCTGAAGCTTTCTTT
CASSALNAEAFF
>-|TRBV18|-|TRBJ1-5
TGTGCCAGCTCACTCGGGACAACGGGGCAGCCCCAGCATTTT
CASSLGTTGQPQHF
>TRBD1|TRBV2|-|TRBJ1-2
TGTGCCAGCAGTGAGGCGAGACAGGGATCTGGCTACACCTTC
CASSEARQGSGYTF
>-|TRBV12-3/TRBV12-4|-|TRBJ2-1
TGTGCCAGCAGTAGGACTCGCTCGGAAACTCCTGAGCAGTTCTTC
CASSRTRSETPEQFF
>TRBD1|TRBV5-1|-|TRBJ2-2
TGCGCCAGCAGCTGGACGACAGGGACACTCACCGGGGAGCTGTTTTTT
CASSWTTGTLTGELFF
>-|TRBV15|-|TRBJ2-1
TGTGCCACCAGCAGAGAGCAGTACAATGAGCAGTTCTTC
CATSREQYNEQFF
>TRBD1|TRBV20-1|few|TRBJ1-4
TGCAGTGCTAGAGATAAACGGACAGGGGCTGAAAAACTGTTTTTT
CSARDKRTGAEKLFF
>TRBD2|TRBV20-1|many|TRBJ2-1
TGCAGTGCTAGAGATACGCGGGGGGCGGTTTGGAATGAGCAGTTCTTC
CSARDTRGAVWNEQFF
>TRBD1|TRBV11-2|few|TRBJ2-5
TGTGCCAGCAGCTCCGTCCCGACAGGGTGGGGATTAGAGACCCAGTACTTC
CASSSVPTGWGLETQYF
>-|TRBV7-6|few|TRBJ2-5
TGTGCCAGCAGCTTAGATCCGGAGACCCAGTACTTC
CASSLDPETQYF